This record looks at one T cell receptor beta chain sequence and its context. Antigen unknown. The data derive from a study of shared clonotypes between healthy human individuals. General study findings and limits: Non-shared clonotypes had lower generation probabilities than clonotypes shared by all four sorted-subset donors.

The V gene's germline CDR1 is ENHRY and CDR2 SYGVKD. This CDR3 is 14 amino acids long. The trim removed 2 bases at V and 9 bases at J, leaving 7 bases unmatched. CD4+ cells were split into CD45RA+ naive and CD45RA-negative memory subsets. The repertoire was sequenced with immunoSEQ multiplex PCR; TCRdb's copy has only in-frame clones and lacks some. The table has 1.6 million or so clones, roughly 96% seen once; the top ten hold 1.2%. Material for sequencing was naive CD4+ T cells sorted from blood. Subset noted: CD45RA+ positively selected. The chain has TRBV10-3 and TRBJ1-5; 7 nucleotides align to TRBD1. The sequence came from a man younger than 45 in good health. The CDR3 protein is CAISEDRASLPQHF. Written as DNA, the CDR3 is TGTGCCATCAGTGAGGACAGGGCGAGTTTGCCCCAGCATTTT.